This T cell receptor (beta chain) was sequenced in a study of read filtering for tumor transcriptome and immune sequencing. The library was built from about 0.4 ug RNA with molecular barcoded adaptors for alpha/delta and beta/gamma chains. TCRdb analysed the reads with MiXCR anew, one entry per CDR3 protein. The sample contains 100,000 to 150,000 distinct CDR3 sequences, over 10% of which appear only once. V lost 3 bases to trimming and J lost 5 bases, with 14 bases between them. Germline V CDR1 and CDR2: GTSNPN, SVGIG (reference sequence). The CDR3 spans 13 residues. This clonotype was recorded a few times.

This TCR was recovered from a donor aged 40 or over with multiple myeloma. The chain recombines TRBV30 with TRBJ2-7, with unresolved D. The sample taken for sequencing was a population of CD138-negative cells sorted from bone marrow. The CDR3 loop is CAWSRPTPDEQYF. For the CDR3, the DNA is TGTGCCTGGAGCCGGCCCACCCCCGACGAGCAGTACTTC.